This T cell receptor beta chain was sequenced in a study of cytomegalovirus exposure and HLA in healthy donors. CDR1 is SEHNR and CDR2 is FQNEAQ in the germline V gene (reference sequence). Trimming stripped 1 base from V and 7 bases from J, with 8 bases between. The CDR3 has 13 residues. A multiplex PCR was run with 60 Vbeta primers and 13 Jbeta primers. Original methodology: Unique TCR beta chains totaled some 88 million in a later count, with around 11 million of them shared. Using immunoSEQ multiplex PCR, the repertoire was profiled, and TCRdb retains in-frame clones only, with some absent. The V and J calls and the clone size are those of that table, but D and trimming were determined from the DNA. The sample table sets out fewer than 100,000 clones.

The TCR was taken from a man aged 45-60 years in good health and CMV-seronegative. The sequenced sample consisted of PBMCs. The chain employs TRBV7-9 and TRBJ1-5; D call uncertain. This CDR3 is CASSLVAAQPQHF. DNA of the CDR3: TGTGCCAGCAGCTTAGTGGCCGCCCAGCCCCAGCATTTT.